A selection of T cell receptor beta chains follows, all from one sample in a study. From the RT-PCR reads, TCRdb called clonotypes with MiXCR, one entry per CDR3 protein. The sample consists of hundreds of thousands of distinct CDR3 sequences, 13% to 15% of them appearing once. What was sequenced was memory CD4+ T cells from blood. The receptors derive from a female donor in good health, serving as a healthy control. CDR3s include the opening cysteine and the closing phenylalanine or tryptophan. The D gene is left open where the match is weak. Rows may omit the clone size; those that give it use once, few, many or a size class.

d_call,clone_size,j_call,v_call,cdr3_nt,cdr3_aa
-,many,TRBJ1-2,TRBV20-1,TGCAGTGCTAGAGATGGGACGCCCGGTGGCTACACCTTC,CSARDGTPGGYTF
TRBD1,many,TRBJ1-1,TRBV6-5,TGTGCCACTACGGACAGGCTGAACACTGAAGCTTTCTTT,CATTDRLNTEAFF
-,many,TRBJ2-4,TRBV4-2,TGTGCCAGCAGCCAAGAGGTACAGGGAAACATTCAGTACTTC,CASSQEVQGNIQYF
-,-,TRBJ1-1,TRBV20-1,TGCAGTGCTACCGGGACCGGGGGCGTGAACACTGAAGCTTTCTTT,CSATGTGGVNTEAFF
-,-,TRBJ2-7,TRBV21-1,TGTGCCAGCAGCAATATGACGGAGGGGGACTCAGACTACGAGCAGTACTTC,CASSNMTEGDSDYEQYF
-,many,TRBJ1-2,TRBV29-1,TGCAGCGTTGTTGGGGCTGAGGACTATGGCTACACCTTC,CSVVGAEDYGYTF
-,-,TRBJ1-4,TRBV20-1,TGCAGTGCTAGGCCAGAATATGAAAAACTGTTTTTT,CSARPEYEKLFF
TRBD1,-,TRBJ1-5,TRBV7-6,TGTGCCAGCAGCCGTGACAGGGCGGGACAGCCCCAGCATTTT,CASSRDRAGQPQHF
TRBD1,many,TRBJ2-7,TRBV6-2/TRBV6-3,TGTGCCAGTAGAGGGGACAGGAACTACGAGCAGTACTTC,CASRGDRNYEQYF
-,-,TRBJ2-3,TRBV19,TGTGCCAGAGTGCCATCAGGGACAGATACGCAGTATTTT,CARVPSGTDTQYF
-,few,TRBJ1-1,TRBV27,TGTGCCAGCAGAAAGACAGGGAACACTGAAGCTTTCTTT,CASRKTGNTEAFF
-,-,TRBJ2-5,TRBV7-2,TGTGCCAGCAGCTTATACGGGACTCCACAAGAGACCCAGTACTTC,CASSLYGTPQETQYF
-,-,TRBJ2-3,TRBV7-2,TGTGCCAGCAGCTTAGCGGCGGGGGCAGGCACAGATACGCAGTATTTT,CASSLAAGAGTDTQYF
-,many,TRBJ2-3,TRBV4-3,TGCGCCAGCAGCCAAGGGCAGATTGGCACAGATACGCAGTATTTT,CASSQGQIGTDTQYF
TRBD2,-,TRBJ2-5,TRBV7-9,TGTGCCAGCACTCTCGCTAGCGGGGGACAAGAGACCCAGTACTTC,CASTLASGGQETQYF
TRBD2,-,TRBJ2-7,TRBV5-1,TGCGCCAGCAGCCGGGGGACTAGCGGGGTCTACGAGCAGTACTTC,CASSRGTSGVYEQYF
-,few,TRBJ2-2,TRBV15,TGTGCCACCTCAAAGGCGGGAAACACCGGGGAGCTGTTTTTT,CATSKAGNTGELFF
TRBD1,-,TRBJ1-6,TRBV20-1,TGCAGTGCTCCAGGACAGGGTCGATCACCCCTCCACTTT,CSAPGQGRSPLHF
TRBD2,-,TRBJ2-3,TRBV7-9,TGTGCCAGCAGCCTCGCAGATATCGGGGGGGGCGGCACAGATACGCAGTATTTT,CASSLADIGGGGTDTQYF
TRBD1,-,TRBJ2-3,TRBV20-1,TGCAGTGCTAGAGACGGACAGGGGGCGCAGTATTTT,CSARDGQGAQYF
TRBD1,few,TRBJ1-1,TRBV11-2,TGTGCCAGCAGCCCGGACAGGACTGGGGCTTTCTTT,CASSPDRTGAFF
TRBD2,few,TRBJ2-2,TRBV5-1,TGCGCCAGCAGCGTCCTCGGGACTAGCGGCACCGGGGAGCTGTTTTTT,CASSVLGTSGTGELFF
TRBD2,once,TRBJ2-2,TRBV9,TGTGCCAGCAGCGCCGGGACTAGCGGATTCACCGGGGAGCTGTTTTTT,CASSAGTSGFTGELFF
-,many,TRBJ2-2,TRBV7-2,TGTGCCAGCAGCTTAGGATCTAGGGGGAGGGGAGGCACCGGGGAGCTGTTTTTT,CASSLGSRGRGGTGELFF
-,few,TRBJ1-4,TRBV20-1,TGCAGTGCTACATCAATAGCTAATGAAAAACTGTTTTTT,CSATSIANEKLFF
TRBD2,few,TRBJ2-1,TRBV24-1,TGTGCCACCAGTGATTTCGGAGCGGGGGTCTCCTACAATGAGCAGTTCTTC,CATSDFGAGVSYNEQFF